The 5 T cell receptor beta chains presented below share a single source sample, sequenced in a study of T-cell memory formation after mild COVID-19. TCRdb re-derived calls from the 5' RACE reads in MiXCR, one entry per CDR3 protein. The sample has 13,000 to 15,000 distinct CDR3 sequences; about a fifth are singletons. Sequenced: PBMCs or a T cell subset sorted from them (not recorded which). Receptors were obtained from a man aged 18 to 29 who had mild COVID-19 (a few samples of this study predate the infection). Cell type and time point are not known.

This clonotype was picked up one time. The chain recombines TRBV7-9 with TRBJ2-7; D possibly corresponds to TRBD2 (5 bases). The germline V gene has CDR1 SEHNR and CDR2 FQNEAQ (reference sequence). V was pared by 5 bases and J by 5 bases, with 16 bases between. The CDR3 is 14 amino acids. The CDR3 spells CASSTRGPIDEQYF. The DNA of the CDR3 is TGTGCCAGCAGCACCCGCGGGCCTATCGACGAGCAGTACTTC.

This clonotype was found many times. The chain recombines TRBV18 with TRBJ1-5, with 10 bases lining up with TRBD1. The CDR3 length is 19 residues. Germline CDR1 reads KGHSH; CDR2 reads LQKENI. With 3 bases clipped from V and 0 bases from J, the junction kept 11 bases outside the gene matches. The CDR3 DNA reads as TGTGCCAGCTCACCTACTCGGACAGGGGGGGTCTATAGCAATCAGCCCCAGCATTTT. Its translation: CASSPTRTGGVYSNQPQHF.

This clonotype was found many times. V gene TRBV7-9 combines with J gene TRBJ1-2; D unclear. Trimming cost V 5 bases and J 6 bases, with 22 bases left between them. CDR1 is SEHNR and CDR2 is FQNEAQ in the germline V gene (reference sequence). The CDR3 covers 16 residues. This CDR3 is CASSHSPRGLVDGYTF. As DNA, the CDR3 is TGTGCCAGCAGCCATTCCCCCCGGGGTTTAGTCGATGGCTACACCTTC.

This clonotype has at least ten counts. The chain couples TRBV6-5 to TRBJ1-4; D might be TRBD1 (5 bases). The CDR3 sequence is 15 residues long. The germline CDR1 and CDR2 sequences are MNHEY and SVGAGI. V dropped 0 bases and J dropped 8 bases, with 13 bases sitting between them. This CDR3 is CASSYSGTGKEKLFF. In DNA form, the CDR3 reads TGTGCCAGCAGTTACTCGGGAACAGGAAAGGAAAAACTGTTTTTT.

This clonotype was recorded only once. The chain couples TRBV3-1 to TRBJ2-1; the D gene is possibly TRBD1 (5 bases). V lost 6 bases, J lost 8 bases, and 20 bases lay in between. Germline values: CDR1 LGHDT, CDR2 YNNKEL (reference sequence). This CDR3 is built from 15 residues. The CDR3 region is CASSPTRTRYHEQFF. The CDR3 nucleotides read TGTGCCAGCAGTCCCACTCGGACACGGTACCATGAGCAGTTCTTC.